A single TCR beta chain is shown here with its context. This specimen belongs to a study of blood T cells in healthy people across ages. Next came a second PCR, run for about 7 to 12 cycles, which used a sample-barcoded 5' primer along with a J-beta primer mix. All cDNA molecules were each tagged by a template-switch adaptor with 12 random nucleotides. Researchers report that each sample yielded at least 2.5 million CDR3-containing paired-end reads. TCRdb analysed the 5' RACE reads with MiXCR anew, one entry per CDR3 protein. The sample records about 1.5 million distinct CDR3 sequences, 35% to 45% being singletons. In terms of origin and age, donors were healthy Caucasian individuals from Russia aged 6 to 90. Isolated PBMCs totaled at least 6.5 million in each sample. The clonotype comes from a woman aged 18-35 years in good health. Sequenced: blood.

The CDR3 region is CASSRMEETQYF. For the CDR3, the DNA is TGTGCCAGCAGTCGCATGGAGGAGACCCAGTACTTC. The rearrangement uses TRBV12-3 or TRBV12-4 and TRBJ2-5; D not certain. The V end was cut by 5 bases, the J end by 5 bases, with 9 bases between. This CDR3 comprises 12 residues.